One sample yielded the 9 T cell receptor beta chains listed below, sequenced in a study of T cell responses to AZD1222 COVID-19 vaccine. Clones were read by immunoSEQ multiplex PCR, and TCRdb kept only the in-frame ones, dropping some. The sample contains approximately 190,000 clones, around 90% of which appear only once. Sequencing was performed on peripheral blood, taken 28 days after the second dose of the MenACWY control vaccine. Every receptor here comes from an adult who received the MenACWY meningococcal vaccine as a control.

The chain is built from TRBV9 and TRBJ2-7; 7 nucleotides agree with TRBD2. Per the germline V gene, CDR1 is SGDLS and CDR2 is YYNGEE. The CDR3 covers 13 residues. The J segment lost 6 bases and the V segment lost 2 bases, leaving 5 bases of the junction unmatched. The CDR3 loop reads CASSVWEGSEQYF. The CDR3 region has the DNA TGTGCCAGCAGCGTTTGGGAGGGGAGCGAGCAGTACTTC.

The J gene is TRBJ1-1, the V gene TRBV20-1; D not resolved. The CDR3 contains 10 residues. CDR1 DFQATT and CDR2 SNEGSKA come from the germline V gene (reference sequence). The V end lost 2 bases, the J end lost 10 bases, and 8 bases lay between the germline ends. CDR3: CSARIIRAFF. As DNA, the CDR3 is TGCAGTGCTAGAATTATTCGAGCTTTCTTT.

Regarding this clone: At one end the junction does not follow the germline gene, possibly because of a read error. The chain employs TRBV7-7 and TRBJ1-3; a possible D gene is TRBD1 (5 bases). The germline CDR1 and CDR2 sequences are SSHAT and FNYEAQ (reference sequence). CDR3 length equals 18 residues. CDR3 sequence reads: CASSLGGGAHSSGNTIYF. As DNA, the CDR3 is TGTGCTAGCAGCTTAGGTGGCGGGGCTCATAGCTCTGGAAACACCATATATTTT. Full variable domain (missing parts from reference TRBV7-7 and TRBJ1-3): GAGVSQSPRYKVTKRGQDVTLRCDPISSHATLYWYQQALGQGPEFLTYFNYEAQPDKSGLPSDRFSAERPEGSISTLTIQRTEQRDSAMYRCASSLGGGAHSSGNTIYFGEGSWLTVV.

This clone was observed a few times. The chain uses TRBV19 and TRBJ1-2; 8 bases line up with TRBD1. The J segment lost 0 bases and the V segment lost 8 bases, leaving 8 bases of the junction unmatched. The CDR3 consists of 15 residues. From germline, CDR1 is LNHDA and CDR2 SQIVND (reference sequence). CDR3 nucleotides: TGTGCCAGTGGACAGGGATCCATAGCTAACTATGGCTACACCTTC. It yields the protein CASGQGSIANYGYTF. Full variable domain (missing parts from reference TRBV19 and TRBJ1-2): DGGITQSPKYLFRKEGQNVTLSCEQNLNHDAMYWYRQDPGQGLRLIYYSQIVNDFQKGDIAEGYSVSREKKESFPLTVTSAQKNPTAFYLCASGQGSIANYGYTFGSGTRLTVV.

A word on this clone: This same CDR3 is encoded by further DNA sequences in the sample. V is TRBV2 and J is TRBJ1-1; D remains unclear. With 1 base removed from V and 1 base from J, the gap between germline ends came to 7 bases. The V gene's germline CDR1 is SNHLY and CDR2 FYNNEI. CDR3 size: 14 residues. CDR3 sequence reads: CASSEGLPNTEAFF. CDR3 in DNA: TGTGCCAGCAGTGAAGGGCTTCCGAACACTGAAGCTTTCTTT.

The rearrangement uses TRBV5-1 and TRBJ1-4; D perhaps matches TRBD1 (5 bases). The CDR3 extends over 14 amino acids. Looked up from germline, CDR1 is SGHRS and CDR2 is YFSETQ. V dropped 2 bases and J dropped 5 bases, with 10 bases sitting between them. The CDR3 DNA reads as TGCGCCAGCAGCTTAAGGACACCGAATGAAAAACTGTTTTTT. Its translation is CASSLRTPNEKLFF. The full variable domain, completed using reference TRBV5-1 and TRBJ1-4, is KAGVTQTPRYLIKTRGQQVTLSCSPISGHRSVSWYQQTPGQGLQFLFEYFSETQRNKGNFPGRFSGRQFSNSRSEMNVSTLELGDSALYLCASSLRTPNEKLFFGSGTQLSVL.

The V and J genes are TRBV9 and TRBJ2-7; possible D gene TRBD1, 5 bases. With 0 bases removed from V and 4 bases from J, the gap between germline ends came to 8 bases. Germline V gene lookup returns CDR1 SGDLS and CDR2 YYNGEE. The CDR3 extends over 13 amino acids. The CDR3 loop reads CASSVGGQYEQYF. The CDR3 DNA sequence: TGTGCCAGCAGCGTAGGCGGACAATACGAGCAGTACTTC.

This sequence joins TRBV27 and TRBJ2-7; 8 bases align to TRBD2. The ends lost 7 bases at V and 4 bases at J; junction bases unmatched: 9. The CDR3 is made up of 14 amino acids. CDR1 is MNHEY, CDR2 SMNVEV, per germline (reference sequence). CDR3: CASTSRGGRYEQYF. In nucleotides, the CDR3 is TGTGCCAGCACCTCCCGGGGGGGGCGGTACGAGCAGTACTTC.

The V gene is TRBV7-2, the J gene TRBJ2-7, with D perhaps being TRBD1 or TRBD2 (5 bases each). The CDR3 has 16 residues. Trimming removed 5 bases at V and 0 bases at J, with 17 bases between. CDR1 SGHTA and CDR2 FQGNSA come from the germline V gene. The CDR3 nucleotides are TGTGCCAGCAGCGCCGACAGCTCCACTAGCTCCTACGAGCAGTACTTC. Protein product: CASSADSSTSSYEQYF.